This TCR beta chain was identified in a study of T-cell reconstitution after alpha-beta-depleted transplantation in children. Whole-study results and caveats: The high TCRbeta diversity at day 60 in some patients came from surviving recipient T cells and thymic progenitors. About two months after transplant, alpha-beta T cells reportedly came from several hundred expanded graft clones.

Unique molecular identifiers tagged the TCRbeta library. Via MiXCR, TCRdb re-called the PCR reads, giving one row per CDR3 protein. This sample has 6,500 to 9,000 distinct CDR3 sequences; around 32% occur once, and the top ten carry more than 2%. By its share, this clonotype is medium-sized. The antigen is not known. Trimming cost V 0 bases and J 1 base, with 15 bases left between them. Germline V lookup: CDR1 LGHNA, CDR2 YNFKEQ. The length of the CDR3 is 17 residues. The V call is TRBV4-2, the J call TRBJ1-1; D not certain. The starting material was peripheral blood, obtained 60 days after TCRalphabeta/CD19-depleted stem cell transplant. The sequence derives from a boy less than two years old who had a stem cell transplant for SCID, so the T cells may come from the graft donor. Here the CDR3 DNA reads TGTGCCAGCAGCCAAGATGGATGGTCTCCTCCGAACACTGAAGCTTTCTTT. It codes for CASSQDGWSPPNTEAFF.